A single sample gave rise to the 30 T cell receptor beta chains below, sequenced in a study of tumor and adjacent non-tumor tissue in lung cancer. Three rounds of nested PCR, following a modified ARM-PCR protocol, produced the TCRbeta library. Each CDR3 protein gets one entry after TCRdb re-called the multiplex PCR reads with MiXCR. The sample includes about 48,000 distinct CDR3 sequences, roughly two thirds seen only once; the top ten take around 30%. No cell sorting was done before RNA was extracted from the tissue. More than 3 cm separated this lung sample from the edge of the tumor. Sample: distant non-tumor lung tissue. The receptors here all came from a woman in her 70s with non-small cell lung cancer.

This clonotype was detected only a few times. Possible read error: a much larger clone is one base away. The chain employs TRBV12-3 or TRBV12-4 and TRBJ2-5; D is possibly TRBD1 or TRBD2 (5 bases each). The CDR3 sequence is 13 residues long. CDR3 region: CASSRGDQDTQYF. CDR3 bases: TGTGCCAGCTCCCGGGGCGACCAAGATACCCAGTACTTC.

This clonotype was recorded many times. This chain joins TRBV29-1 and TRBJ2-7; TRBD1 aligns across 7 bases. V gave up 5 bases and J gave up 0 bases; unmatched junction bases: 4. The CDR3 is made up of 13 amino acids. Germline V gives CDR1 SQVTM, CDR2 ANQGSEA. The CDR3 DNA follows: TGCAGCGTTCGCGACAGGGACTCCTACGAGCAGTACTTC. It is translated as CSVRDRDSYEQYF.

Note on this clonotype: Mismatch with germline at one junction end may stem from a read error. The chain links TRBV4-2 to TRBJ2-7; D possibly corresponds to TRBD1 (6 bases). The CDR3 is made up of 15 amino acids. CDR1 is LGHNA, CDR2 YNFKEQ, per germline. The CDR3 region has the DNA TGTTCCAGCTGCAGGGGCGACATCCCGACCTACGAGCAGTACTTC. Amino acids: CSSCRGDIPTYEQYF.

With respect to this clonotype: Since a much larger clone is just one base distant, this may be a read error. CDR3 nucleotide sequence: TGCGCCAGCAGTGATGGGAGGACAGGGTGTCAGCCCCAGCATTTT. Protein sequence: CASSDGRTGCQPQHF. The chain is built from TRBV10-2 and TRBJ1-5; 8 bases fit TRBD1. The CDR3 runs 15 residues. Per the germline V gene, CDR1 is WSHSY and CDR2 is SAAADI. J was trimmed by 6 bases and V by 3 bases; bases with no gene match: 7.

In this sample, this clonotype turned up many times. The V gene is TRBV7-9, the J gene TRBJ2-1, with a weak D call TRBD1 (6 bases). Trimming removed 5 bases at V and 6 bases at J, with 8 bases between. Germline values: CDR1 SEHNR, CDR2 FQNEAQ (reference sequence). The CDR3 has 12 amino acids. The CDR3 protein is CASSTGFNEQFF. The CDR3 nucleotides are TGTGCCAGCAGCACAGGGTTCAATGAGCAGTTCTTC.

This clonotype has only one observation. Given a much more abundant clone one base away, this may be a read error. The chain links TRBV5-6 to TRBJ2-7; either TRBD1 or TRBD2 may fit D (5 bases each). Germline V lookup: CDR1 SGHDT, CDR2 YYEEEE. The CDR3 covers 13 residues. CDR3 nucleotides: TGTGCCAGCAGCCGGGACGTGATATACGAGCATTACTTC. Translated, it gives CASSRDVIYEHYF.

This clonotype was observed at least ten times. A much larger clone differs from this one at a single base, so this may be a read error. CDR3 DNA sequence: TGTGCCAGCAGTGAACAGGTGAGCACTGAAGCTTTCTTT. Translating gives CASSEQVSTEAFF. The J gene is TRBJ1-1, the V gene TRBV28; tentatively, D is TRBD1 (5 bases). With 5 bases removed from V and 4 bases from J, the gap between germline ends came to 11 bases. CDR3 length: 13 amino acids. CDR1 MDHEN and CDR2 SYDVKM come from the germline V gene.

As to this clonotype: This sequence may be a read error, since a much larger clone differs from it by one base. J is TRBJ2-4 and V is TRBV11-2, with D perhaps given as TRBD1 or TRBD2 (5 bases each). The germline gives CDR1 SGHAT, CDR2 FQNNGV. The germline V and J ends were trimmed by 1 base and 9 bases, with 16 bases remaining between them. This CDR3 has 15 residues. The CDR3 DNA reads as TGTGCCAGCAGCTTAGGGCAGGGAGTGCAAAGCATTCAGTACTTC. This gives the protein CASSLGQGVQSIQYF.

This clonotype was found many times. The V and J genes are TRBV28 and TRBJ2-3; no definite D call. Germline loops: CDR1 MDHEN, CDR2 SYDVKM. Trimming cost V 7 bases and J 2 bases, with 13 bases left between them. The CDR3 has 14 residues. CDR3 DNA sequence: TGTGCCAGCACTCCCCGGACCAACACAGATACGCAGTATTTT. It codes for CASTPRTNTDTQYF.

Turning to this clonotype: The germline gene is not matched at one end of the junction; a read error may be the cause. J is TRBJ2-1 and V is TRBV6-1; 8 nucleotides line up with TRBD2. The CDR3 spans 14 residues. Per the germline V gene, CDR1 is MNHNS and CDR2 is SASEGT. CDR3 coding DNA: TGTGCCAGCAGCCCGGGACTAGAATACAATGAGCAGATCTTC. It is translated as CASSPGLEYNEQIF.

Concerning this clonotype: A much larger clone is a single base away; this may be a read error. The gene calls are TRBV28 and TRBJ2-1; 7 nucleotides line up with TRBD2. The length of the CDR3 is 16 residues. The V segment lost 4 bases and the J segment 7 bases; nucleotides outside the gene matches: 13. Germline V lookup: CDR1 MDHEN, CDR2 SYDVKM. CDR3 sequence: CASSYPLTGGGNEQFF. CDR3 sequence (DNA): TGTGCCAGCAGTTACCCACTAACGGGAGGCGGTAATGAGCAGTTCTTC.

This clonotype was seen just once. One end of the junction does not line up with germline, which may come from a read error. The V call is TRBV6-2 or TRBV6-3, the J call TRBJ1-1; D might be TRBD1 (6 bases). The CDR3 is 14 residues long. CDR1 is MNHEY, CDR2 SVGEGT, per germline. CDR3 loop: CVSSHRGGSTEAFF. CDR3 sequence (DNA): TGTGTCAGCAGTCATAGGGGGGGAAGCACTGAAGCTTTCTTT.

Notes on this clonotype: The junction and the germline gene differ at one end; a read error may be behind it. Written as DNA, the CDR3 is TGCAGCGTTGAAAGACAAGGCTCCTGCAATGAGCAGTTCTTC. Amino acids: CSVERQGSCNEQFF. The rearrangement joins TRBV29-1 to TRBJ2-1; D is unresolved. The CDR3 totals 14 residues. The germline V gene encodes CDR1 SQVTM and CDR2 ANQGSEA.

A remark on this clonotype: A read error may account for a junction end that differs from germline. V usage is TRBV10-1 and J usage is TRBJ2-1, with 7 bases identical to TRBD2. The germline CDR1 and CDR2 sequences are WNHNN and SYGVQD (reference sequence). The CDR3 has 13 residues. CDR3 in amino acids: CVSSLGGPNEQFF. CDR3 nucleotides: TGCGTCAGCAGCCTGGGAGGGCCCAATGAGCAATTCTTC.

Sample share makes this clonotype medium-sized. This CDR3 is CASSLSTSTYEQYF. CDR3 in DNA: TGTGCCAGCAGTTTATCCACTAGCACCTACGAGCAGTACTTC. The chain uses TRBV28 and TRBJ2-7; the D gene is possibly TRBD2 (6 bases). Trimming cost V 1 base and J 2 bases, with 9 bases left between them. The CDR3 runs to 14 residues. Germline CDR1 MDHEN, CDR2 SYDVKM.

This clonotype was seen more than once but under ten times. Just one base apart from a much larger clone, this may be a read error. V and J are TRBV6-1 and TRBJ1-4; D is uncertain. The CDR3 is 13 amino acids. Trimming took 10 bases from V and 8 from J, leaving 17 bases between them. Germline assignment: CDR1 MNHNS and CDR2 SASEGT. CDR3 residues: CAIQSLLVEKLFF. The CDR3 DNA follows: TGTGCCATTCAGAGCCTCCTGGTGGAAAAACTGTTTTTT.

This clonotype was recorded at least ten times. V gene TRBV6-2 or TRBV6-3 combines with J gene TRBJ2-1; 7 nucleotides agree with TRBD2. Germline V gives CDR1 MNHEY, CDR2 SVGEGT. The length of the CDR3 is 14 residues. The V and J ends lost 2 bases and 6 bases, in that order; junction bases with no gene match: 4. The CDR3 loop reads CASSYPGRGNEQFF. Written as DNA, the CDR3 is TGTGCCAGCAGTTACCCAGGGAGGGGCAATGAGCAGTTCTTC.

About this clonotype: Given a much more abundant clone one base away, this may be a read error. V usage is TRBV28 and J usage is TRBJ2-4; 8 bases map to TRBD2. The CDR3 is 17 amino acids. Per the germline V gene, CDR1 is MDHEN and CDR2 is SYDVKM. CDR3 protein: CDSRNGGDTLAKNIQYF. In DNA, the CDR3 is TGTGACAGCAGAAACGGGGGGGACACGTTAGCCAAAAACATTCAGTACTTC.

Comment on this clonotype: An end of the junction differs from the germline gene, which may be a read error. The chain is built from TRBV6-2 or TRBV6-3 and TRBJ2-1; D call uncertain. The CDR3 length is 16 residues. CDR1 is MNHEY and CDR2 is SVGEGT in the germline V gene. CDR3 sequence reads: CASRPGWISSYNEQSF. CDR3 in DNA: TGTGCCAGCAGGCCCGGCTGGATCAGCTCCTACAATGAGCAGTCCTTC.

This clonotype showed up just a few times. A read error may produce the germline difference seen at one junction end. The V and J genes are TRBV4-2 and TRBJ2-1, with 10 positions matching TRBD2. CDR3 length: 17 residues. Germline V gene lookup returns CDR1 LGHNA and CDR2 YNFKEQ. DNA of the CDR3: TGTGCCAGTAGCCCAGAGACGGGACTAGCGTCTTACAATGAGCAGTTCTTC. Translated, it gives CASSPETGLASYNEQFF.

The chain carries TRBV28 and TRBJ2-5; 12 bases fit TRBD1. In germline, CDR1 is MDHEN, CDR2 SYDVKM. V lost 5 bases and J lost 4; bases outside the gene matches: 5. This CDR3 has 15 residues. CDR3 in amino acids: CASSPSGQGAETQYF. CDR3 bases: TGTGCCAGCAGTCCCTCGGGACAGGGGGCAGAGACCCAGTACTTC.

The table lists this clonotype with a count of one. At one end the junction does not follow the germline gene, possibly because of a read error. This chain joins TRBV11-1 and TRBJ2-1; 7 bases agree with TRBD1. Germline CDR1 SGHAT, CDR2 FQDESV (reference sequence). This CDR3 has 14 amino acids. The CDR3 bases are TGTGCCAGCATCGTTACCGGGACAGTTGATGAGCAATTCTTC. It codes for CASIVTGTVDEQFF.

In its sample, this clonotype was seen a few times. The chain employs TRBV12-3 or TRBV12-4 and TRBJ1-5; tentative D call: TRBD1 (6 bases). The CDR3 has 14 residues. Trimming removed 9 bases at V and 6 bases at J, with 18 bases between. CDR3 residues: CASSPSGDTQPQHF. As DNA, the CDR3 is TGTGCCAGTAGCCCTTCTGGGGACACTCAGCCCCAGCATTTT.

This clonotype was seen only a few times. This could be a read error, since a much larger clone is one nucleotide away. V usage is TRBV7-8 and J usage is TRBJ1-5, with unresolved D. Looked up from germline, CDR1 is SGHVS and CDR2 is FQNEAQ. CDR3 size: 13 residues. Deletions cut 6 bases from V and 3 bases from J, with 9 bases between. The DNA for the CDR3 is TGTGCCAGCAGGGCCAGGTTCAATCAGCCCCAGCATTTT. Its protein product is CASRARFNQPQHF.

A note on this clonotype: A clone one base away is much larger, so this may be a read error. The V and J genes are TRBV20-1 and TRBJ2-3, with no clear D. The germline CDR1 and CDR2 sequences are DFQATT and SNEGSKA (reference sequence). This CDR3 has 14 amino acids. The ends were cut back, 4 bases at V and 5 bases at J, with 16 bases in the middle. CDR3 amino acids: CSAISPSGVDTQYF. The CDR3 DNA reads TGCAGTGCTATCTCCCCTTCGGGTGTAGATACGCAGTATTTT.

Worth noting for this clonotype: This could be a read error, since a much larger clone is one nucleotide away. The chain combines TRBV11-2 with TRBJ2-5, with a weak D call TRBD2 (5 bases). Germline assignment: CDR1 SGHAT and CDR2 FQNNGV. The CDR3 is 14 residues long. The CDR3 sequence: CTSSPRTEQETQYF. The CDR3 region has the DNA TGTACCAGCAGCCCCCGGACTGAACAAGAGACCCAGTACTTC.

Of note for this clonotype: Mismatch with germline at one junction end may stem from a read error. The chain has TRBV4-1 and TRBJ2-1, with 8 bases identical to TRBD2. From germline, CDR1 is MGHRA and CDR2 YSYEKL. The CDR3 sequence is 15 residues long. The CDR3 DNA follows: TGCACCAGCAACCAAGGAGCGGGAGAAGGTTATAAGCAGTTCTTC. Translated: CTSNQGAGEGYKQFF.

There are a few counts of this clonotype. At one of its ends the junction is not consistent with the germline gene, which may arise from a read error. The chain is built from TRBV4-1 and TRBJ1-1; 9 bases map to TRBD1. Looked up from germline, CDR1 is MGHRA and CDR2 is YSYEKL. The CDR3 sequence is 15 residues long. CDR3 sequence (DNA): TGCGTCAGCAACCAACGGACAGGGGATGGCACTGAAGCTTTCTTT. This sequence encodes CVSNQRTGDGTEAFF.

The J gene is TRBJ2-3, the V gene TRBV24-1; D gene unclear. The germline V gene encodes CDR1 KGHDR and CDR2 SFDVKD. The V end lost 4 bases, the J end lost 0 bases, and 7 bases lay between the germline ends. The CDR3 extends over 14 amino acids. The CDR3 reads CATSDLRSTDTQYF. The CDR3 coding sequence is TGTGCCACCAGTGACCTCCGTAGCACAGATACGCAGTATTTT.

This clonotype showed up just once. The junction departs from the called germline gene at one end, perhaps through a read error. CDR3: CASSGNERYF. The CDR3, as DNA: TGTGCCAGCAGCGGGAACGAGCGGTACTTC. The chain has TRBV28 and TRBJ2-7; tentative D call: TRBD2 (5 bases). The CDR3 length is 10 residues. Germline CDR1 and CDR2: MDHEN and SYDVKM. Variable domain in full (rest from reference TRBV28 and TRBJ2-7): DVKVTQSSRYLVKRTGEKVFLECVQDMDHENMFWYRQDPGLGLRLIYFSYDVKMKEKGDIPEGYSVSREKKERFSLILESASTNQTSMYLCASSGNERYFGPGTRLTVT.